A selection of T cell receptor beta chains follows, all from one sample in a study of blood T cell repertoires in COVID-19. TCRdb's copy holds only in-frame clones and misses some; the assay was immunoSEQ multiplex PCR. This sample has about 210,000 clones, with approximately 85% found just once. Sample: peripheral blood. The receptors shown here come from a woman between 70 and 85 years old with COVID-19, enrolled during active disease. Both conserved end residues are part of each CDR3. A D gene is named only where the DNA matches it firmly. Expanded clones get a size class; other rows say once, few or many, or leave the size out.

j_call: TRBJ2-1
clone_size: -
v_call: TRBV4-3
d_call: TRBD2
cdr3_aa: CASSQEGTSSSLEQFF
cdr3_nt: TGCGCCAGCAGCCAAGAAGGGACTAGCTCTTCGCTTGAGCAGTTCTTC

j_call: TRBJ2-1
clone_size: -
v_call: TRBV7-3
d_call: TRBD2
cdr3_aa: CASSTRLAGIWEQFF
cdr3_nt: TGTGCCAGCAGTACCCGACTAGCGGGGATTTGGGAGCAGTTCTTC

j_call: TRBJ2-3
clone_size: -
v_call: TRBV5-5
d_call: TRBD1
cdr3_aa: CASSGSPGQPLDTQYF
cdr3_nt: TGTGCCAGCAGCGGTTCACCGGGACAGCCTTTGGATACGCAGTATTTT

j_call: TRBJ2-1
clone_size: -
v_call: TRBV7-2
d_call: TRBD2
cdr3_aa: CASRLGLAPPYNEQFF
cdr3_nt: TGTGCCTCCCGCTTGGGACTAGCGCCGCCCTACAATGAGCAGTTCTTC

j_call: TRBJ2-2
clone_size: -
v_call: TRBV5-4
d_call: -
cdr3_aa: CASSSGPSPGQNTGELFF
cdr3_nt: TGTGCCAGCAGCTCGGGGCCTTCTCCGGGACAGAACACCGGGGAGCTGTTTTTT

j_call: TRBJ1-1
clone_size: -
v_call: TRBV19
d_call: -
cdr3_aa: CASSRGQNTEAFF
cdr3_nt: TGTGCCAGTAGCCGCGGGCAGAACACTGAAGCTTTCTTT

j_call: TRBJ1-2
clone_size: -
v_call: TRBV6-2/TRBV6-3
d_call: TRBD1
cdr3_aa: CASSGQGDGYTF
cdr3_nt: TGTGCCAGCAGCGGACAGGGAGATGGCTACACCTTC

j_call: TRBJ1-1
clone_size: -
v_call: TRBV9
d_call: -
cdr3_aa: CASSPYGEWLNTEAFF
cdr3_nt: TGTGCCAGCAGCCCCTACGGGGAGTGGTTGAACACTGAAGCTTTCTTT

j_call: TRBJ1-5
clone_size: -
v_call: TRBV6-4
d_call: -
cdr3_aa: CASSVEADQPQHF
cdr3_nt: TGTGCCAGCAGTGTTGAGGCGGATCAGCCCCAGCATTTT

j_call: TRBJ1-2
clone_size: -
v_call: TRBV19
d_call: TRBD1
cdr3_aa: CASSPRQGASNYGYTF
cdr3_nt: TGTGCCAGTAGTCCCCGACAGGGGGCTAGTAACTATGGCTACACCTTC

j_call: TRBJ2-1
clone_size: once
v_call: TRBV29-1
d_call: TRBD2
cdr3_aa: CSAPAGSRSGNEQFF
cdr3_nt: TGCAGCGCCCCAGCGGGGTCCAGGTCGGGGAATGAGCAGTTCTTC

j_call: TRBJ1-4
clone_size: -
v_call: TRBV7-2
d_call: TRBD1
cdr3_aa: CASSSGDSLEKLFF
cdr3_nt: TGTGCCAGCAGCTCAGGGGACAGCCTTGAAAAACTGTTTTTT

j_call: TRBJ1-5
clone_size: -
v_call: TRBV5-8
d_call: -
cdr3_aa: CASSLVQGRGNQPQHF
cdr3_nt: TGTGCCAGCAGCTTGGTTCAGGGTAGAGGCAATCAGCCCCAGCATTTT

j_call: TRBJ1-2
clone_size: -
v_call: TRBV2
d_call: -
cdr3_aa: CGQSGSNYGYTF
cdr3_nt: TGTGGCCAGTCAGGGTCTAACTATGGCTACACCTTC

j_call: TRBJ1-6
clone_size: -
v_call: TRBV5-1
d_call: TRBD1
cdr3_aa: CASSPGQGDSPLHF
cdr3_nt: TGCGCCAGCAGTCCGGGACAGGGGGATTCACCCCTCCACTTT

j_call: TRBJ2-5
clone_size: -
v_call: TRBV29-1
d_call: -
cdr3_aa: CSVADRARETQYF
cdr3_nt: TGCAGCGTGGCAGACAGAGCCCGGGAGACCCAGTACTTC

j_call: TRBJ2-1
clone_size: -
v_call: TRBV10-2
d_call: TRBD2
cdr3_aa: CASSGTQGLAGYNEQFF
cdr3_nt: TGCGCCAGCAGTGGAACCCAGGGACTAGCGGGATACAATGAGCAGTTCTTC

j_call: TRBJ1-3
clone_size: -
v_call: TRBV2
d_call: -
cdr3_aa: CASSVPSSGNTIYF
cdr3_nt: TGTGCCAGCAGCGTCCCGTCTTCTGGAAACACCATATATTTT

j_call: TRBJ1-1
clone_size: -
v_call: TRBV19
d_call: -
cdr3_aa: CASSGYRTLGTEAFF
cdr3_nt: TGTGCCAGTAGTGGGTACAGGACCTTGGGCACTGAAGCTTTCTTT

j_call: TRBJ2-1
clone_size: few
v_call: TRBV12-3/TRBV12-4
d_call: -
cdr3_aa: CASSFSNEQFF
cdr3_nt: TGTGCCAGCAGTTTTTCGAATGAGCAGTTCTTC

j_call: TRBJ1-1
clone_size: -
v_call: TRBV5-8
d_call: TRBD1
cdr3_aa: CASSLVWQGVKTEAFF
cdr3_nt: TGTGCCAGCAGCTTGGTTTGGCAGGGGGTTAAGACTGAAGCTTTCTTT

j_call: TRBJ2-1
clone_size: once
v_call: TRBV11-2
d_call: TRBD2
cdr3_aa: CASSLRLAGGPQGYNEQFF
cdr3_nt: TGTGCCAGCAGCTTACGACTAGCGGGAGGGCCTCAAGGATACAATGAGCAGTTCTTC

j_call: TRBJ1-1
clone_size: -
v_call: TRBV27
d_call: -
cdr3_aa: CASSLGGIYTEAFF
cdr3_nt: TGTGCCAGCAGTTTAGGCGGGATATACACTGAAGCTTTCTTT

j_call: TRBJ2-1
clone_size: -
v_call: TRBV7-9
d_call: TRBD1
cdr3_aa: CASSGTGVSYNEQFF
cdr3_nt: TGTGCCAGCAGCGGGACAGGGGTATCCTACAATGAGCAGTTCTTC

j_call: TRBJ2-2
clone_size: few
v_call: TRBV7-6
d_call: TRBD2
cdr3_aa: CASSLGVAGANGELFF
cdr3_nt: TGTGCCAGCAGCTTAGGGGTAGCGGGGGCCAACGGGGAGCTGTTTTTT

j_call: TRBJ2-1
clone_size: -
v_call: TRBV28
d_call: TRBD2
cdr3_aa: CASSLSRGAGGLGAYNEQFF
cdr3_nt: TGTGCCAGCAGTTTATCTCGTGGAGCGGGAGGCCTAGGAGCCTACAATGAGCAGTTCTTC

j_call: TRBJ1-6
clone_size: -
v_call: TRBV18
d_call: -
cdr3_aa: CASSPSEGGSFGSPLHF
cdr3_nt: TGTGCCAGCTCACCTTCGGAAGGTGGGAGCTTCGGGTCACCCCTCCACTTT

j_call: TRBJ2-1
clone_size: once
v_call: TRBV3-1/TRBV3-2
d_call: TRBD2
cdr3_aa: CASSQASGRPHNEQFF
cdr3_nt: TGTGCCAGCAGCCAAGCGAGCGGGAGGCCACACAATGAGCAGTTCTTC

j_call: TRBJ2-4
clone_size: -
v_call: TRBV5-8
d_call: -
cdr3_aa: CASSLVQGALAKNIQYF
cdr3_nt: TGTGCCAGCAGCTTGGTTCAAGGGGCGTTAGCCAAAAACATTCAGTACTTC

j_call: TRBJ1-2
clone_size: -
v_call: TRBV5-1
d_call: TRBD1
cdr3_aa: CASSPDRGWYGYTF
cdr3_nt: TGCGCCAGCAGCCCGGACAGGGGTTGGTATGGCTACACCTTC

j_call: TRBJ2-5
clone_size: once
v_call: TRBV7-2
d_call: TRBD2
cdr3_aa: CASSFNSGEETQYF
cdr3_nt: TGTGCCAGCAGCTTCAATAGCGGGGAAGAGACCCAGTACTTC

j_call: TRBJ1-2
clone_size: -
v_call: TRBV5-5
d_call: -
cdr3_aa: CASSLEAGKGYTF
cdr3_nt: TGTGCCAGCAGCTTGGAGGCAGGAAAAGGCTACACCTTC

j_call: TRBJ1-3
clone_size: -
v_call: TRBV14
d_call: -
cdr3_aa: CASNPGGAGNTIYF
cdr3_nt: TGTGCCAGCAACCCGGGGGGAGCTGGAAACACCATATATTTT

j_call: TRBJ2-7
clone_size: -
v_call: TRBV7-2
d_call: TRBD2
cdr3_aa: CASSYTSGLAFGEQYF
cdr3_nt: TGTGCCAGCAGCTACACTAGTGGACTAGCGTTTGGTGAGCAGTACTTC

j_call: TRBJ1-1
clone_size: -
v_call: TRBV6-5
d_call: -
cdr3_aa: CASRRADRHTEAFF
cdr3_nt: TGTGCCAGCAGGAGGGCAGACAGGCACACTGAAGCTTTCTTT

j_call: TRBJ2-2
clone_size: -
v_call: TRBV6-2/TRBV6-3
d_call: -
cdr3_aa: CASSYMGHINTGELFF
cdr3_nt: TGTGCCAGCAGTTACATGGGCCACATAAACACCGGGGAGCTGTTTTTT

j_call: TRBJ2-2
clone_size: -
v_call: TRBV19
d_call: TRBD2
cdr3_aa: CASSGASGRSHTGELFF
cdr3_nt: TGTGCCAGTAGTGGGGCTAGCGGGAGGTCCCACACCGGGGAGCTGTTTTTT